The sequence of this T cell receptor beta chain was determined in a study of T-cell memory formation after mild COVID-19. Study-wide points: Researchers report contracting CD4+ clones mostly in CM and EM, with CD8+ clones in EMRA. Some responding clones appeared in pre-infection memory, suggesting cross-reactive memory joined. Clones that got smaller from day 15 to 85 had even CD4/CD8, while clones growing later tipped toward CD4+.

The CDR3 spans 15 residues. Trimming removed 1 base from V and 0 bases from J, with 10 bases in between. CDR1 is LGHDT and CDR2 is YNNKEL in the germline V gene (reference sequence). TCRdb re-called the 5' RACE reads through MiXCR, storing one row per CDR3 protein. This table holds hundreds of thousands of distinct CDR3 sequences, roughly 26% found once. This clonotype came up a few times. What it recognizes is unknown. The sequence derives from an adult woman who had mild COVID-19 (a few samples of this study predate the infection). Cell type and time point are not known. This chain links TRBV3-1 with TRBJ2-7; D is unclear. The specimen sequenced was PBMCs or a T cell subset sorted from them (not recorded which). The CDR3 here is CASSQGGHRSYEQYF. The CDR3 DNA reads TGTGCCAGCAGCCAAGGTGGGCATCGCTCCTACGAGCAGTACTTC.